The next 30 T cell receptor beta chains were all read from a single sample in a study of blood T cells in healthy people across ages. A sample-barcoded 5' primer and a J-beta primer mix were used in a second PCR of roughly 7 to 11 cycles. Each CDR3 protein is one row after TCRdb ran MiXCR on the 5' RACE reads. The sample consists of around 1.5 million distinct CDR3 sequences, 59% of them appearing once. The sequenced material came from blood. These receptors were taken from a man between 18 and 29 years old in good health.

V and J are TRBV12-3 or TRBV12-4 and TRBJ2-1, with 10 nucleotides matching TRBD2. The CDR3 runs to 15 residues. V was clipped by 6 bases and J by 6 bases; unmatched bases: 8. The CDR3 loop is CASRTSGTMVNEQFF. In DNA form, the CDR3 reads TGTGCCAGCAGAACTAGCGGGACCATGGTCAATGAGCAGTTCTTC.

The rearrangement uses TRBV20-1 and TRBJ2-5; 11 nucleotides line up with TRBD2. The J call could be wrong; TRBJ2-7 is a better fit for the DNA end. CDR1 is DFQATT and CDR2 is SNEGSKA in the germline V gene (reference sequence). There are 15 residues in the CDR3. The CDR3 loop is CSAREGLAANYEQYF. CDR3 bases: TGCAGTGCTAGGGAGGGACTAGCGGCCAACTACGAGCAGTACTTC.

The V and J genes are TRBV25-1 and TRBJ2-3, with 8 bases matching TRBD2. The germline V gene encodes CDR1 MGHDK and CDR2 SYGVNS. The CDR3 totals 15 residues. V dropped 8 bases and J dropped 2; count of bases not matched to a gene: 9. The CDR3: CASERAGVNTDTQYF. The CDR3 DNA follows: TGTGCCAGCGAGCGAGCGGGAGTGAACACAGATACGCAGTATTTT.

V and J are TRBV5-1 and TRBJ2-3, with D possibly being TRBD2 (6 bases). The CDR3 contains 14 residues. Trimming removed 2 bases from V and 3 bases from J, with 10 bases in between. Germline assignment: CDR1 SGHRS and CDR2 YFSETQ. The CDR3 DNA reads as TGCGCCAGCAGCTTTGAAGGGAGGACAGATACGCAGTATTTT. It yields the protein CASSFEGRTDTQYF.

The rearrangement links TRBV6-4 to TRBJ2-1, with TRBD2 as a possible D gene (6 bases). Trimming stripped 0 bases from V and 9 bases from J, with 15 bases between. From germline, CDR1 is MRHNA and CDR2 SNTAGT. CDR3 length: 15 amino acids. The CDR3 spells CASSDSGRGGREQFF. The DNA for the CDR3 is TGTGCCAGCAGTGACTCGGGAAGGGGAGGACGTGAGCAGTTCTTC.

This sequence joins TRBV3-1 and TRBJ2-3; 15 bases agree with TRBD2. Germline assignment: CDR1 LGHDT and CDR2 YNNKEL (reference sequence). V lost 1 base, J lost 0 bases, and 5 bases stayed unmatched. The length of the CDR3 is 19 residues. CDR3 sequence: CASSQGGTSGRLSTDTQYF. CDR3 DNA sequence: TGTGCCAGCAGCCAAGGGGGGACTAGCGGGAGGCTAAGCACAGATACGCAGTATTTT.

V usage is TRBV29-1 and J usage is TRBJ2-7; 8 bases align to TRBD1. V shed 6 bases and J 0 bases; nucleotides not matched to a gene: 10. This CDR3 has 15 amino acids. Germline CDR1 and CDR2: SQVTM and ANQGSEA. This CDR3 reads CSVLPGQVSSYEQYF. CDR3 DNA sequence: TGCAGCGTCCTCCCGGGACAGGTGAGCTCCTACGAGCAGTACTTC.

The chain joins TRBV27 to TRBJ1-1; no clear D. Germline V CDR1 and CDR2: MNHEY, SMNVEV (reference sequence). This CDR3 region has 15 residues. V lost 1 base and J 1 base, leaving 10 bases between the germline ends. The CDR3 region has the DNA TGTGCCAGCAGTTTATACCGGGGAGGGAACACTGAAGCTTTCTTT. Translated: CASSLYRGGNTEAFF.

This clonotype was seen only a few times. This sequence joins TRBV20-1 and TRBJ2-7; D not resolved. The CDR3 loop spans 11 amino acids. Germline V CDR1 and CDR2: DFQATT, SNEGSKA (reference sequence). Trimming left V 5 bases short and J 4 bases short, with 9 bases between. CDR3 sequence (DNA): TGCAGTGCTCGTAGTTGGTACGAGCAGTACTTC. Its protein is CSARSWYEQYF.

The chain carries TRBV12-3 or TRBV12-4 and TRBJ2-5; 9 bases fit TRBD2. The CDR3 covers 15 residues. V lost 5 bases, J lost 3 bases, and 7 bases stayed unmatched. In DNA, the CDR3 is TGTGCCAGCAGTCCAACACAGCGGGGGGAAGAGACCCAGTACTTC. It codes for CASSPTQRGEETQYF.

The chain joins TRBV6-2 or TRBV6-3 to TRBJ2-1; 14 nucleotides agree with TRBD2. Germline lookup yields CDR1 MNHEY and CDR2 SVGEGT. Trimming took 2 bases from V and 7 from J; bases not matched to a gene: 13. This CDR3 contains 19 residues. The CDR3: CASSYSTPGLAGEENEQFF. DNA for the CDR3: TGTGCCAGCAGTTACAGCACCCCGGGACTAGCGGGGGAAGAAAATGAGCAGTTCTTC.

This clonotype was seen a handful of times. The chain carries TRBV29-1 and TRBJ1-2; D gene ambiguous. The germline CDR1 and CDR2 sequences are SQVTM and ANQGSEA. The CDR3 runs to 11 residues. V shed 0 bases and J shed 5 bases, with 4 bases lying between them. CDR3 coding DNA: TGCAGCGTTGAAGACCCATATGGCTACACCTTC. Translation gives CSVEDPYGYTF.

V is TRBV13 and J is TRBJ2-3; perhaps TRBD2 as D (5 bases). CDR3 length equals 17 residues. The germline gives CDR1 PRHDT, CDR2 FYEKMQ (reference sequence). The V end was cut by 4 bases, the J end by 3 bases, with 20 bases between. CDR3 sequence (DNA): TGTGCCAGCAGCTCCTCTCCAGGCGACGGAGGAACAGATACGCAGTATTTT. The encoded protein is CASSSSPGDGGTDTQYF.

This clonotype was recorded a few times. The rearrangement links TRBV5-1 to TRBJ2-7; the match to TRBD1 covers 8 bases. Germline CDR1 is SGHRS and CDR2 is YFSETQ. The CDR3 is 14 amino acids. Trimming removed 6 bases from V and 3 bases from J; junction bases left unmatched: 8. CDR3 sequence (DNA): TGCGCCAGCAAAACCGGGACAGGTCTCTACGAGCAGTACTTC. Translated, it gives CASKTGTGLYEQYF.

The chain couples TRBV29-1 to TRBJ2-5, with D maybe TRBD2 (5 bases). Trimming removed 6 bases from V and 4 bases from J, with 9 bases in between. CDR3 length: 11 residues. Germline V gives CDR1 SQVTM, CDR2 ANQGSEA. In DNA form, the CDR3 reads TGCAGCGTGAGGGTAGGAGAGACCCAGTACTTC. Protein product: CSVRVGETQYF. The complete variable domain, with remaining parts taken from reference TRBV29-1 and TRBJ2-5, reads SAVISQKPSRDICQRGTSLTIQCQVDSQVTMMFWYRQQPGQSLTLIATANQGSEATYESGFVIDKFPISRPNLTFSTLTVSNMSPEDSSIYLCSVRVGETQYFGPGTRLLVL.

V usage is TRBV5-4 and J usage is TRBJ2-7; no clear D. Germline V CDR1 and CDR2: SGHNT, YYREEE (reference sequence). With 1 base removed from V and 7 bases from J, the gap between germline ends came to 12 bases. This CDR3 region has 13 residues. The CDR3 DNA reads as TGTGCCAGCAGCTTGTTAGGGTCTCGGGAGCAGTACTTC. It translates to CASSLLGSREQYF.

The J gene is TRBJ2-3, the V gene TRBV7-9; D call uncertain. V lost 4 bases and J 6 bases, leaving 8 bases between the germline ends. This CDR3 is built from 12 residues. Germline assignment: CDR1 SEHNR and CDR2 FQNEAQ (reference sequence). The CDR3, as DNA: TGTGCCAGCAGCTCTGACTGGGATACGCAGTATTTT. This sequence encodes CASSSDWDTQYF.

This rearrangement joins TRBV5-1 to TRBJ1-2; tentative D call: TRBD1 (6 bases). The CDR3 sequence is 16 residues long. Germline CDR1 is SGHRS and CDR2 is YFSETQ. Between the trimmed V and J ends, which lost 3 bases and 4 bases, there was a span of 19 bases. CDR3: CASSWTRDIGGYGYTF. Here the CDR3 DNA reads TGCGCCAGCAGCTGGACCCGGGACATCGGGGGCTATGGCTACACCTTC.

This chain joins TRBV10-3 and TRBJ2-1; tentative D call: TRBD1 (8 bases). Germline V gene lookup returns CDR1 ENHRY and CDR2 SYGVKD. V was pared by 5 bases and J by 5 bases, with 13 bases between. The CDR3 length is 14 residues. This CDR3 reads CAISRQGRDNEQFF. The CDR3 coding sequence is TGTGCCATCAGTAGACAGGGGAGGGACAATGAGCAGTTCTTC.

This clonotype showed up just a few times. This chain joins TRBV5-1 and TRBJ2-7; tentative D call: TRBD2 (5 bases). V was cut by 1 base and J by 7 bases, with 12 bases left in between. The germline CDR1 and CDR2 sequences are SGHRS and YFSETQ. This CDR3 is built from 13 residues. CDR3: CASSLPTTSEQYF. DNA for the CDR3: TGCGCCAGCAGCTTGCCGACTACATCTGAGCAGTACTTC.

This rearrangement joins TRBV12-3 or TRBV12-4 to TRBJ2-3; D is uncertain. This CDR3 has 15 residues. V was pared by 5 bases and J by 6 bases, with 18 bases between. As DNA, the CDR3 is TGTGCCAGCAGTCCTACCAGCGCGGTCATCGATACGCAGTATTTT. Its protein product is CASSPTSAVIDTQYF.

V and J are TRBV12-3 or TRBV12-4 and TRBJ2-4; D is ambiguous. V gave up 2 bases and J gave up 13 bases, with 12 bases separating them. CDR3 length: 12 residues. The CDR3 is CASSLRSDKQYF. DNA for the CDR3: TGTGCCAGCAGTTTAAGGTCAGACAAGCAGTACTTC.

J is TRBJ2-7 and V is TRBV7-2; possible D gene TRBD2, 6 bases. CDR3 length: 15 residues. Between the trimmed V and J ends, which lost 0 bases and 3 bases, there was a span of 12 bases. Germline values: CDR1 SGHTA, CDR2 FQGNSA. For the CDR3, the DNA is TGTGCCAGCAGCTTAGCGGCGGGACTGGGCTACGAGCAGTACTTC. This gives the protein CASSLAAGLGYEQYF.

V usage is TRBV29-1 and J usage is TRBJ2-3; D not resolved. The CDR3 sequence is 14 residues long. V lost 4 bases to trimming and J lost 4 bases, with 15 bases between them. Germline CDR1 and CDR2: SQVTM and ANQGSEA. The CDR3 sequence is CSVGPRLRADTQYF. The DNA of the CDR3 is TGCAGCGTTGGTCCTCGCCTAAGGGCAGATACGCAGTATTTT.

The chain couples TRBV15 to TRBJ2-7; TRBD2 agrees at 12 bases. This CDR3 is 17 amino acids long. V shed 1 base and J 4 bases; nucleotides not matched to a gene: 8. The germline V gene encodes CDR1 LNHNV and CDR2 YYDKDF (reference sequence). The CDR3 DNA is TGTGCCACCAGCAGAGTAGGGGCCACTAGCGGGAGGTACGAGCAGTACTTC. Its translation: CATSRVGATSGRYEQYF.

The CDR3 protein is CSASPRPADTQYF. CDR3 sequence (DNA): TGCAGTGCTTCCCCTCGTCCCGCAGATACGCAGTATTTT. This chain connects TRBV20-1 to TRBJ2-3, with D hard to call. Germline V lookup: CDR1 DFQATT, CDR2 SNEGSKA (reference sequence). CDR3 length: 13 amino acids. Trimming shortened V by 5 bases and J by 4 bases, and 13 bases separated the two germline ends.

CDR3 sequence (DNA): TGTGCCAGCAGCTTCCGGGACAACCTCTACGAGCAGTACTTC. Amino acid sequence: CASSFRDNLYEQYF. V usage is TRBV9 and J usage is TRBJ2-7; D possibly corresponds to TRBD1 (6 bases). Trimming took 4 bases from V and 3 from J, leaving 14 bases between them. The germline CDR1 and CDR2 sequences are SGDLS and YYNGEE. CDR3 length: 14 amino acids.

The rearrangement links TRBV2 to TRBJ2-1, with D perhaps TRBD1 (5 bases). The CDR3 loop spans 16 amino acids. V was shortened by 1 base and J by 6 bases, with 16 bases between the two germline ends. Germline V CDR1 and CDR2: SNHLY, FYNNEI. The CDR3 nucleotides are TGTGCCAGCAGTGAAGGTTGGCAGGGTGGGGTCAATGAGCAGTTCTTC. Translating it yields CASSEGWQGGVNEQFF.

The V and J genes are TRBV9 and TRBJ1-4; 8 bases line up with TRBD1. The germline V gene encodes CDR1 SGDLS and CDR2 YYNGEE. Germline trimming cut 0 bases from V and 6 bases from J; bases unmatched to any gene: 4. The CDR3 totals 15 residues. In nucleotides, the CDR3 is TGTGCCAGCAGCGTAGAGCAGGGGGCCGATGAAAAACTGTTTTTT. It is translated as CASSVEQGADEKLFF.

The CDR3 here is CSARRPEAIFPYEQYF. DNA of the CDR3: TGCAGTGCTAGACGGCCGGAGGCCATTTTCCCGTACGAGCAGTACTTC. The chain combines TRBV20-1 with TRBJ2-7, with TRBD2 as a possible D gene (5 bases). The CDR3 contains 16 residues. Deletions cut 2 bases from V and 4 bases from J, with 21 bases between. Germline V CDR1 and CDR2: DFQATT, SNEGSKA (reference sequence).